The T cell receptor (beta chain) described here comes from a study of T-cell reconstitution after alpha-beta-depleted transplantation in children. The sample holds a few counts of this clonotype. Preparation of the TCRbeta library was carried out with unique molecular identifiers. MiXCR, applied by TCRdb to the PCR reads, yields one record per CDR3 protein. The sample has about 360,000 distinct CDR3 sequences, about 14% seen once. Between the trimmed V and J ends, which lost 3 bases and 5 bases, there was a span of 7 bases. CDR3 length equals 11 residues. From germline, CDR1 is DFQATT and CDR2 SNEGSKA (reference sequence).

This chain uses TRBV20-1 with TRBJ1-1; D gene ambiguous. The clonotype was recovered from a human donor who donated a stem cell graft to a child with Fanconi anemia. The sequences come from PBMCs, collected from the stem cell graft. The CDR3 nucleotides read TGCAGTGCTAGTAAGAAAACTGAAGCTTTCTTT. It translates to CSASKKTEAFF.